This TCR beta chain is from a study of beta chain features in type 1 diabetes. The study, taken as a whole, reports: For patients, the naive, central memory and Treg TCRB repertoires appeared more alike than for healthy donors. Researchers report that Type 1 diabetes patients had moderately but significantly shorter TCRB CDR3s across all four CD4+ subsets. Fewer insertions but more deletions were seen at VDJ junctions in type 1 diabetes patients. Because the template was cDNA, high-expressing cells might be over-represented.

The authors sorted CD4+ naive, central memory, regulatory and stem cell-like memory cells via CD45RO/CCR7/CD25/CD127/CD95/CD27. This clone has just a few counts. Its specificity is not known. Reverse transcribing all isolated RNA meant expressed TCRB transcripts were sequenced. TCRdb keeps only in-frame clones here, not all; method: immunoSEQ multiplex PCR. Here the sample spans 600,000 or so clones, over 11% being singletons. The source material was naive CD4+ T cells from blood. The origin of this receptor is a man aged 18-30 years with type 1 diabetes.

Here the CDR3 DNA reads TGTGCCAGCAGCCCAGAGGACTGGCTGAACACTGAAGCTTTCTTT. Translated: CASSPEDWLNTEAFF. This rearrangement joins TRBV14 to TRBJ1-1, with unresolved D. There are 15 residues in the CDR3. Trimming left V 4 bases short and J 0 bases short, with 12 bases between. The germline gives CDR1 SGHDN, CDR2 FVKESK. Full variable domain (rest looked up from reference TRBV14 and TRBJ1-1): EAGVTQFPSHSVIEKGQTVTLRCDPISGHDNLYWYRRVMGKEIKFLLHFVKESKQDESGMPNNRFLAERTGGTYSTLKVQPAELEDSGVYFCASSPEDWLNTEAFFGQGTRLTVV.